This T cell receptor beta chain was sequenced in a study of cytomegalovirus exposure and HLA in healthy donors (dated by TCRdb to the late 2010s). At the level of the whole study: In an earlier analysis of 450 to 750 of the donors, 276 Gb of sequence data and 90 million to 120 million unique TCR beta sequences from some 170 million T cells were reported. Four to six DR-DQ haplotypes were handled as single units for association and clustering, since linkage in the cohort was strong. A later genetic analysis took genome-wide SNP genotypes for about three fifths of the 666 donors and used that subset as a discovery cohort. To predict cytomegalovirus infection status, the study combined high-throughput TCR immunosequencing, statistical association of individual TCRs with disease status, and machine learning. Rather than using new phenotypic data, the later analysis identified candidate immune exposures from TCR beta sequences and from how often those sequences occurred across donors. Across about 380 genotyped donors of the cohort, an average of roughly 200,000 unique TCR beta nucleotide sequences per donor were sequenced, and 15% to 20% of those sequences were non-productive. Of the 350 to 400 genotyped donors, over 70% fell in the genetic ancestry cluster associated with self-reported Caucasian donors. The aim of the study was to test whether cataloging public T cell receptors could identify signatures of past pathogen exposure. An early release that covered more than 550 HLA-typed donors contained around 300 gigabases of sequencing data and 75 million to 100 million unique TCR sequences. Besides the first cohort of around 670 subjects, a separate validation cohort made up of over a hundred different subjects was used. A later analysis re-analyzed previously published TCR beta repertoires from 550 to 700 donors and added high-resolution HLA genotyping to study TCR occurrence patterns. An earlier analysis of nearly 600 of the donors applied high-throughput TCR beta sequencing to assess whether each TCR beta V gene segment acted as functional or pseudogenic. All discovery cohort repertoires had been generated on a single sequencing platform. HLA typing included class I and class II loci at four-digit resolution. Typing coverage varied by locus: 629-630 donors for A, B, C, DRB1 and DQB1; under 550 for DQA1; around 570 for DPA1; 450 to 480 for DPB1. The study profiled the T cell repertoires of hundreds of subjects by immunosequencing and related them to cytomegalovirus serostatus. Alongside the repertoire data, information on donor age, sex, ethnicity and CMV serostatus was compiled.

Points the paper makes about the study in general: Several of the top co-occurrence clusters appeared to be linked to parvovirus B19, influenza, CMV and Epstein-Barr virus, according to a later analysis. A cluster of highly shared sequence variants was judged likely to be a technical artifact of the sequencing pipeline. Most TCR sequences were observed very rarely across donors, whereas some public TCRs were present in many individuals. Specific HLA alleles were associated with 15,000 to 20,000 TCR beta sequences at a false discovery rate of 0.05 in a later analysis. Assigning TCR associations to individual alleles was difficult when HLA alleles, especially DR and DQ, strongly co-occurred. Immune exposure information for the cohort was limited to CMV serostatus. According to a later analysis, most CMV-associated TCR beta chains appeared to be HLA-restricted, and the HLA associations seemed to be driven largely by CMV exposure. Compared with the roughly 670-donor mean, donors in an Asian-associated ancestry cluster had fewer N-insertions in productive TCRs, according to a later genetic analysis. The study listed 164 TCR beta chains as associated with cytomegalovirus. Because HLA typing was unavailable for some donors at each locus, only the typed subset was used in association tests. A few of the identified cytomegalovirus-associated TCR beta chains were confirmed in vitro to be specific for cytomegalovirus antigens. In a later analysis, HLA-associated TCR beta chains showed more clonal expansion and lower generation probabilities than non-associated chains that were equally common. Linkage disequilibrium might explain the correlated functional status among segregating V segments, but an unknown experimental factor could not be ruled out. A further reported finding was that TCR beta sequences accurately predicted the HLA-A and HLA-B alleles for most subjects in the first cohort. Approximately 18 rarely observed V segments, including chromosome 9 orphons, were excluded from the earlier analysis of just under 600 of the donors because counts were too low. V-gene and J-gene trimming of TCR beta chains was associated with a missense DCLRE1C variant in a later genetic analysis, and the association was replicated in an independent cohort. Sequencing depth was assumed to be roughly uniform across donors in the presence/absence analyses, though that assumption may not hold. A later analysis found that TCR association rates varied across HLA loci, with DRB1 alleles showing the most associated TCRs and HLA-C alleles the fewest. In both the original and validation cohorts, the classifier was reported to diagnose cytomegalovirus status with high specificity and sensitivity. In an earlier analysis of 450 to 750 of the donors, most TCR beta V segments appeared in productive rearrangements about 87% or about 30% of the time, broadly matching IMGT annotations. Some IMGT-functional V segments, including TRBV6-2 and TRBV6-3, could not be distinguished by the 87-base-pair reads and were therefore excluded. In this cohort, only TCR beta chains were sequenced, and detectable features were limited by the absence of alpha or paired-chain data. It was suggested by the authors that the approach could potentially be generalized to other disease states and immunological phenotypes.

CDR1 MNHNS and CDR2 SASEGT are derived from the germline V gene. There are 21 amino acids in the CDR3, from cysteine to phenylalanine inclusive. Only the CDR3 region is kept as DNA, spanning 63 bases read in frame from base 1. For this chain, trimming is 1 base at the V end and 0 bases at the J end, and the number of junction bases without a gene match is 15. The cohort was made up of approximately 670 healthy bone marrow donors. All cohort members were sampled while nominally healthy, although unrecorded immune exposures were likely present. The donor tested CMV seropositive, placing the donor among the approximately 290 seropositive members of the cohort. Each donor provided a peripheral blood sample, and peripheral blood mononuclear cells were used for TCR beta sequencing. Genomic DNA extraction from the blood cell samples was performed with the Qiagen DNeasy Blood Extraction Kit. Library method: the immunoSEQ multiplex PCR assay. The multiplex PCR relied on a mix of 60 forward primers for TCR Vbeta segments and 13 reverse primers for TCR Jbeta segments. The CDR3 region of rearranged TCR beta genes was amplified from genomic DNA by a multiplex PCR assay. The Illumina HiSeq System was used to sequence the amplified TCR beta libraries as 87-base-pair reads. The paper's data handling went like this. A later analysis tallied around 80 million unique TCR beta chains across the approximately 670 repertoires, and some 12 million of those chains were shared by two or more donors. Raw reads were error-corrected and collapsed into unique sequences by a nearest-neighbor algorithm in which closely related sequences were merged to remove PCR and sequencing errors. CDR3 sequences were aligned to IMGT reference sequences to assign V, D and J gene segments. For a sequence to be retained, at least a six-nucleotide match to both a V gene segment and a J gene segment was required. Rearrangements were classified as productive when the CDR3 lacked stop codons and remained in frame with V and J, and all other rearrangements were classified as non-productive. Following IMGT convention, CDR3 was defined as the stretch from the second conserved V-encoded cysteine up to the conserved J-encoded phenylalanine. The earlier analysis of 587 of the donors excluded any sequence lacking an unambiguous match to a single V gene segment. In an earlier analysis of several hundred of the donors, a V segment was called functional when productive rearrangements were above 56.7%, and segregating when the standard deviation between donors exceeded 5%. To diagnose cytomegalovirus status from the catalog of TCR beta chain sequences, a statistical classification framework was built. A later analysis assigned V and J genes by comparing TCR nucleotide sequences with IMGT/GENE-DB human TR gene sequences. In a later analysis, CDR3 sequences and most-parsimonious VDJ recombination scenarios were assigned using the TCRdist pipeline. In a later analysis, every TCR beta chain was defined by the combination of its CDR3 amino acid sequence and its V-gene family, and reads without a unique V-gene family were dropped. As a way to deal with suspected cross-contamination and a sequencing artifact, a later analysis dropped roughly 620 nucleotide sequences that were highly shared and had low generation probability. In a later analysis, a clonal expansion index was calculated for each public chain from normalized within-repertoire ranks of inferred template counts. In a later analysis, generation probabilities were computed with a VDJ recombination model fitted to out-of-frame rearrangements, and the resulting probabilities were checked against IGoR. In a later analysis, TCR-TCR, TCR-HLA and TCR-CMV co-occurrence was scored with hypergeometric tests, and a repertoire-size bias correction was applied to TCR pairs. In a later analysis, false discovery rates were estimated by permuting HLA or CMV assignments 20 times. In a later analysis, co-occurring TCRs were grouped using DBSCAN, with TCRdist sequence similarity added in when clustering inside HLA-allele-positive subsets. Repertoires with fewer than 30,000 or more than 120,000 public chains were left out of co-occurrence clustering, as were a few repertoires with anomalous nucleotide sharing. Held by TCRdb, this immuneACCESS table contains in-frame sequences only and omits some clones. Under half of the omission traces to an unresolved V gene where checked; the cause of the rest is unknown. V and J calls and clone size are as listed in that table; D and trimming were resolved from the DNA. Present in this sample are some 180,000 clones, roughly 67% of which were seen just once. The top ten clones comprise 5.4% of the sample.

This clone was found a few times. Its antigen is not yet known. There are no base qualities to consult, and no much larger clone falls within one base. The material sequenced was PBMCs. The TCR was taken from a woman aged 18 to 35 in good health and CMV-seropositive. The chain couples TRBV6-1 to TRBJ1-3; 10 nucleotides in the junction match TRBD1. The DNA sequence follows: TGTGCCAGCAGTGAAGGGTCCGGGACAGGGGCCAAAATTGTCTCTGGAAACACCATATATTTT. This is translated as CASSEGSGTGAKIVSGNTIYF.